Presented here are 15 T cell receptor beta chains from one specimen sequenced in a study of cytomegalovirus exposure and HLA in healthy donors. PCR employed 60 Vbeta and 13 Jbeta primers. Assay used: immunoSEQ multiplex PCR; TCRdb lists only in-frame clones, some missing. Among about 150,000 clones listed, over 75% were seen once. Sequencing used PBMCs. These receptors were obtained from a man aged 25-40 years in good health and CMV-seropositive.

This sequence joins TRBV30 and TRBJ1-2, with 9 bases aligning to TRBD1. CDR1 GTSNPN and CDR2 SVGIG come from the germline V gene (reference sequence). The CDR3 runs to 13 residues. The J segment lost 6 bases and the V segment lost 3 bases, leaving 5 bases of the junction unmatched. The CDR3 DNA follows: TGTGCCTGGAGCACAGGACAGGGGAATGGCTACACCTTC. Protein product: CAWSTGQGNGYTF.

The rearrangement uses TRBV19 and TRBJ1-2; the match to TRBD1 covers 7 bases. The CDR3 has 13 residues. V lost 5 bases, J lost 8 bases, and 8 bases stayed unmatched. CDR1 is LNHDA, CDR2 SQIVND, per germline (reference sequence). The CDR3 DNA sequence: TGTGCCAGTAGTCGAGGGGGCAGGGACGGCTACACCTTC. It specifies CASSRGGRDGYTF.

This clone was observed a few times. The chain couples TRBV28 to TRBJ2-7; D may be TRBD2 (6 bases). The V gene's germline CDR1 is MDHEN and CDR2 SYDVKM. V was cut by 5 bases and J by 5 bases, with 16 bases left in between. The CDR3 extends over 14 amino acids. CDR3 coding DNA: TGTGCCAGCAGTCTACAGTCGGGAGCCGACGAGCAGTACTTC. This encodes CASSLQSGADEQYF.

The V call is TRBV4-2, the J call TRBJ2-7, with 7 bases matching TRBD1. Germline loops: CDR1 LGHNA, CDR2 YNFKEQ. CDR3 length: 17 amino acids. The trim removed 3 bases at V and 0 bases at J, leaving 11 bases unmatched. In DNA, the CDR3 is TGTGCCAGCAGCCATTCAGGACTCAGGGACAGCTCCTACGAGCAGTACTTC. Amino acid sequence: CASSHSGLRDSSYEQYF.

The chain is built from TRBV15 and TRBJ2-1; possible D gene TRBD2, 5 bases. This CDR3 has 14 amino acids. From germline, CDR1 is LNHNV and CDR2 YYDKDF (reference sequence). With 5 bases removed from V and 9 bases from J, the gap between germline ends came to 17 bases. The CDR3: CATSGGGSSAEQFF. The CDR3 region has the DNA TGTGCCACCAGCGGAGGAGGTAGTTCGGCTGAGCAGTTCTTC.

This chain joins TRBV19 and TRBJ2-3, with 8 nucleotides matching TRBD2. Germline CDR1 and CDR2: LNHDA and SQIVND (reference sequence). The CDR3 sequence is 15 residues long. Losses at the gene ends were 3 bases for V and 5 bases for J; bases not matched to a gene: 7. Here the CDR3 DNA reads TGTGCCAGTAGTATGAGGGCGGGAGGACAAGATACGCAGTATTTT. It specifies CASSMRAGGQDTQYF.

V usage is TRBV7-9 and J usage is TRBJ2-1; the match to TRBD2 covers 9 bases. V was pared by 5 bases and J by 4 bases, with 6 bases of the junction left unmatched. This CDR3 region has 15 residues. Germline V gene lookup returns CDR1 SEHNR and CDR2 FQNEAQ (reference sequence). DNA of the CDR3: TGTGCCAGCAGCGAGAGCGGGGGGCCTTACAATGAGCAGTTCTTC. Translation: CASSESGGPYNEQFF.

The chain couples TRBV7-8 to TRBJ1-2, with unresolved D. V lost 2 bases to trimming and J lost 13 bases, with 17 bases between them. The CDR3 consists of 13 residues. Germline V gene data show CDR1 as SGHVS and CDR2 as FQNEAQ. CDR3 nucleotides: TGTGCCAGCAGCTTACGACTAACCGAGGACTGCACCTTC. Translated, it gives CASSLRLTEDCTF.

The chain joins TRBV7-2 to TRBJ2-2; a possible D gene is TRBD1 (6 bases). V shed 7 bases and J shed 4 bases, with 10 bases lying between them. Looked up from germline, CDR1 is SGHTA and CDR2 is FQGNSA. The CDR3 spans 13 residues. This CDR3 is CASTGQLTGELFF. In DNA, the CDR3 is TGTGCCAGCACCGGACAGCTCACCGGGGAGCTGTTTTTT.

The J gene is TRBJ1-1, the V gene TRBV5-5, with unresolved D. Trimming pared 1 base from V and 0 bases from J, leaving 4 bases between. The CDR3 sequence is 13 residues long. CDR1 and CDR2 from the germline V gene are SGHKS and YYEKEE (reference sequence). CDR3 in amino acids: CASSLHMNTEAFF. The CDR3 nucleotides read TGTGCCAGCAGCTTGCACATGAACACTGAAGCTTTCTTT.

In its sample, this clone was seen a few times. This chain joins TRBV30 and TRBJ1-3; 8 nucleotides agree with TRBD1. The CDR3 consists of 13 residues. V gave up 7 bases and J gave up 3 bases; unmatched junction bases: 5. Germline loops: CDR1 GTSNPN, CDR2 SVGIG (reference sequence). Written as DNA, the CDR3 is TGTGCCTCCCGGGACAGGTTTGGAAACACCATATATTTT. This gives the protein CASRDRFGNTIYF.

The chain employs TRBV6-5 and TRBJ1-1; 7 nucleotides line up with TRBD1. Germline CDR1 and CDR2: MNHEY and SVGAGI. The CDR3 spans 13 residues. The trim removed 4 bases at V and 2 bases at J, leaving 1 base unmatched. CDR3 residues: CASSSGGNTEAFF. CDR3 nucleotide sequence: TGTGCCAGCAGTTCAGGGGGTAACACTGAAGCTTTCTTT.

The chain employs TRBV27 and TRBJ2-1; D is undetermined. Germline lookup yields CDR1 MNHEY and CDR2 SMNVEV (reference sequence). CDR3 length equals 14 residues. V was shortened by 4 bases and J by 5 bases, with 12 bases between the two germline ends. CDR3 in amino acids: CASSSLTHHNEQFF. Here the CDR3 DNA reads TGTGCCAGCAGTTCATTAACACACCACAATGAGCAGTTCTTC.

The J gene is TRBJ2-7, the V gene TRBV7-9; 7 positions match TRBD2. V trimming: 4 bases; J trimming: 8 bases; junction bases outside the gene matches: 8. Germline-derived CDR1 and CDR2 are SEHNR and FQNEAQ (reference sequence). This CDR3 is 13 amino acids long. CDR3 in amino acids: CASSSEVREQQYF. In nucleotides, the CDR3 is TGTGCCAGCAGCTCCGAGGTGCGGGAGCAGCAGTACTTC.

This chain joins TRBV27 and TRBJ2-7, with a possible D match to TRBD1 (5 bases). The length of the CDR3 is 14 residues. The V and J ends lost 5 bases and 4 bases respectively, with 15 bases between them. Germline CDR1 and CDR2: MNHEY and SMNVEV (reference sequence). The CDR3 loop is CASSAPGRSYEQYF. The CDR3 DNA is TGTGCCAGCAGTGCCCCAGGGCGTTCATACGAGCAGTACTTC.